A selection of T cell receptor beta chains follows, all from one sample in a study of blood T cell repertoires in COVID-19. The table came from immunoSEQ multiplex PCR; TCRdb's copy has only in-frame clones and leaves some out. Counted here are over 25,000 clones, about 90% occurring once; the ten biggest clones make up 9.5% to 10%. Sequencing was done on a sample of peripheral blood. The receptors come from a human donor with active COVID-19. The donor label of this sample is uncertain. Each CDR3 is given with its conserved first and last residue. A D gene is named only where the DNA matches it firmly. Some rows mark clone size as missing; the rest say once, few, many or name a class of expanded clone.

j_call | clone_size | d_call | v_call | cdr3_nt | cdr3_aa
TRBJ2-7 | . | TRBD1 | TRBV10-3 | TGTGCCATCAGTGTCAATACAGGGGGTTACGAGCAGTACTTC | CAISVNTGGYEQYF
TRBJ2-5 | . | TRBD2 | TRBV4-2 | TGTGCCAGCAGCCAATTTGTAGCGGGGGGGCCTCAAGAGACCCAGTACTTC | CASSQFVAGGPQETQYF
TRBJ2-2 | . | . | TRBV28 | TGTGCCAGCAGTTTAACAGGGGACTCCGGGGAGCTGTTTTTT | CASSLTGDSGELFF
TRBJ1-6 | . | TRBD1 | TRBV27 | TGTGCCAGCAGCCCGGACAGGGGGTATAATTCACCCCTCCACTTT | CASSPDRGYNSPLHF
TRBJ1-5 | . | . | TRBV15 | TGTGCCACCAGCTCGTCTACCTCCCAGCATTTT | CATSSSTSQHF
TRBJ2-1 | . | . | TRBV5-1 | TGCGCCAGCAGCAGGACTACTTCCTACAATGAGCAGTTCTTC | CASSRTTSYNEQFF
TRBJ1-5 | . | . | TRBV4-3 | TGCGCCAGCAGCCAAGCAGTGGGCAATCAGCCCCAGCATTTT | CASSQAVGNQPQHF
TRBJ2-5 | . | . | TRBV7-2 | TGTGCCAGCAGCTCCGGACAGAGAGAGACCCAGTACTTC | CASSSGQRETQYF
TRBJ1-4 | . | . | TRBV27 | TGTGCCAGCAGTTACAGGGCAACTAATGAAAAACTGTTTTTT | CASSYRATNEKLFF
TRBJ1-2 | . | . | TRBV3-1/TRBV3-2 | TGTGCCAGCAGCCAAGATCGACAGGCCACATATGGCTACACCTTC | CASSQDRQATYGYTF
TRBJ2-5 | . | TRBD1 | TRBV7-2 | TGTGCCAGCAGCCGTGACAGGGTAGGAGAGACCCAGTACTTC | CASSRDRVGETQYF
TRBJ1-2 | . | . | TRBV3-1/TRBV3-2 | TGTGCCAGCAGCCACACCGGGACTCAAGGTAATGGCTACACCTTC | CASSHTGTQGNGYTF
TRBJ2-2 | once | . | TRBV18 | TGTGCCAGCTCACCTAAAACGCGCGGGACAGTCGCCGGGGAGCTGTTTTTT | CASSPKTRGTVAGELFF
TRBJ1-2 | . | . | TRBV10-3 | TGTGCCATCAGTGATCAAGGGGGTCGCTATGGCTACACCTTC | CAISDQGGRYGYTF
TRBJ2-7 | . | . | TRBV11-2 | TGTGCCAGCAGCCCACTGTCCTACGAGCAGTACTTC | CASSPLSYEQYF
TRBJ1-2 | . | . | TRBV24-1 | TGTGCCACCAGTGATCCGGAGAACTATGGCTACACCTTC | CATSDPENYGYTF
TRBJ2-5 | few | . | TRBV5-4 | TGTGCCAGCAGCTTGCGGGAGGGGGCCGAGACCCAGTACTTC | CASSLREGAETQYF
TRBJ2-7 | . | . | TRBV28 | TGTGCCAGCAGTTTACCTCAGTCCGAGCAGTACTTC | CASSLPQSEQYF
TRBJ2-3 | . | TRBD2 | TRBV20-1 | TGCAGTGCTAGTTTTGCGTCGGCTAGCGGGAGGCCTAGCACAGATACGCAGTATTTT | CSASFASASGRPSTDTQYF
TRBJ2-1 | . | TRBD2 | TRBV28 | TGTGCCAGCAGTTCCCCGACAGGTCCCCTGGGCGAGCGGGAGGGCCGAAATGAGCAGTTCTTC | CASSSPTGPLGEREGRNEQFF
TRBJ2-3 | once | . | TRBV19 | TGTGCCAGTAGTACAGGTTTTTCTAGCACAGATACGCAGTATTTT | CASSTGFSSTDTQYF
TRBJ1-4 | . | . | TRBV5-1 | TGCGCCAGCAGAAAATCCTCGGGGAGTAATGAAAAACTGTTTTTT | CASRKSSGSNEKLFF
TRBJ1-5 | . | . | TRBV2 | TGTGCCAGCAGTGAGGCGGACTTTGGCAATCAGCCCCAGCATTTT | CASSEADFGNQPQHF
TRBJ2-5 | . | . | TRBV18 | TGTGCCAGCTCACCACCGTCGGGGGTCGAGACCCAGTACTTC | CASSPPSGVETQYF
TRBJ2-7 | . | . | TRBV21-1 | TGTGCCAGCAGCCCCTTCAGGGGCTACGAGCAGTACTTC | CASSPFRGYEQYF
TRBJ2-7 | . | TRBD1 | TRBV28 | TGTGCCAGCAGTTCGCCCCCCGGGACAGACCCCTACGAGCAGTACTTC | CASSSPPGTDPYEQYF
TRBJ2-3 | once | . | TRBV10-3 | TGTGCCATCACCAATGGCAGCACAGATACGCAGTATTTT | CAITNGSTDTQYF
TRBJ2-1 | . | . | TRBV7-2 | TGTGCCAGCAGCTTAGCCCTCTCGTTCAATGAGCAGTTCTTC | CASSLALSFNEQFF
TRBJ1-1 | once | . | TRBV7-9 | TGTGCCAGCAGCTCCGTGAACACTGAAGCTTTCTTT | CASSSVNTEAFF
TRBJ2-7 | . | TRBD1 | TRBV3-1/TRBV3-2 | TGTGCCAGCAGCCAAGCATTCGGCAGGGGGCCCACGGGGAGAGGGGAGGAGGACTTC | CASSQAFGRGPTGRGEEDF
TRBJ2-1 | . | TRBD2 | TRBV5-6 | TGTGCCAGCAGCACGGGACTAGCGGGGACCTACAATGAGCAGTTCTTC | CASSTGLAGTYNEQFF
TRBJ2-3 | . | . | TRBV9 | TGTGCCAGCAGCGTAGGTTATTCGGGGGGCCCCGCAGATACGCAGTATTTT | CASSVGYSGGPADTQYF
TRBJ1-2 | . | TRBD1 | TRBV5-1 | TGCGCCAGCAGCTCGGAACAGGGGATTGGGGGCTACACCTTC | CASSSEQGIGGYTF
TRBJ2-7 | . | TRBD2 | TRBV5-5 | TGTGCCAGCAGCCCATCTGCCCCCGTGACTAGCGGCTCCTACGAGCAGTACTTC | CASSPSAPVTSGSYEQYF
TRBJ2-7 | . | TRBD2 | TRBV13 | TGTGCCAGCAGCACCGACTACGGACTAGCGGGGGGAAAATACGTGCAGTACTTC | CASSTDYGLAGGKYVQYF
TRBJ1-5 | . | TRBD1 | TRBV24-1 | TGTGCCACCAGTGATTTGGGGACAGCTCAGCCCCAGCATTTT | CATSDLGTAQPQHF
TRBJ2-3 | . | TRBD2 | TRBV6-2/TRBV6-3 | TGTGCCAGCAGTTACTCCAGCGGGGGAGGTGATTTCGGGGTTGGCACAGATACGCAGTATTTT | CASSYSSGGGDFGVGTDTQYF
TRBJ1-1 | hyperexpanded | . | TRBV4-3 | TGCGCCAGCAGCCAAGACGGACAAAATGAGGACAGCCAGGCTGAAGCTTTCTTT | CASSQDGQNEDSQAEAFF
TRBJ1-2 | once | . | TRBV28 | TGTGCCAGCACCCCACCGCCGCGGGGCTTCGGCTACACCTTC | CASTPPPRGFGYTF
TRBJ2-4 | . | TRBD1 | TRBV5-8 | TGTGCCAGCAGCCCCGGGACAGGGCTGCGGCACATTCAGTACTTC | CASSPGTGLRHIQYF
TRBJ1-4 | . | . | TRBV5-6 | TGTGCCAGCAGCTCCGGGACACCCAATGAAAAACTGTTTTTT | CASSSGTPNEKLFF
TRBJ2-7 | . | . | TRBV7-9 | TGTGCCAGCAGCAGAGAGTACGAGCAGTACTTC | CASSREYEQYF
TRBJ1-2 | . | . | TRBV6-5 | TGTGCCAGCAGGCCGGGGGGCGCCCATGGCTACACCTTC | CASRPGGAHGYTF
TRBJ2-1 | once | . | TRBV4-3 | TGCGCCAGCAGCCAAGATGGTCCTCGGAATGAGCAGTTCTTC | CASSQDGPRNEQFF
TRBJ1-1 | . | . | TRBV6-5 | TGTGCCAGCAGAGGGGGATTAGACACTGAAGCTTTCTTT | CASRGGLDTEAFF
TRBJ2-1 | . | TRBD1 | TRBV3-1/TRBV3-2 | TGTGCCAGCAGCCAAGACAGGGGGCGAGGTGAGCAGTTCTTC | CASSQDRGRGEQFF
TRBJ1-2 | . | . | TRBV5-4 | TGTGCCAGCAGCTTGGACAGCCTTAACTATGGCTACACCTTC | CASSLDSLNYGYTF
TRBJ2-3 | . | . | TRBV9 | TGTGCCAGCAGCGTAGCTAGTGGCACAGATACGCAGTATTTT | CASSVASGTDTQYF
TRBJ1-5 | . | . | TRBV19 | TGTGCCAGTAGTACGACGGAGAGCAATCAGCCCCAGCATTTT | CASSTTESNQPQHF
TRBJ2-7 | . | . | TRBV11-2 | TGTGCCAGCAGCTTAGCAGGGGGGTCCTACGAGCAGTACTTC | CASSLAGGSYEQYF
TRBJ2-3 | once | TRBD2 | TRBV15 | TGTGCCACCAGCACCGGCCTAGCGGGAAAGGCAGATACGCAGTATTTT | CATSTGLAGKADTQYF
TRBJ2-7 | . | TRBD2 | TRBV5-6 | TGTGCCAGCAGCTACGCCGGGACTAGCTCCTACGAGCAGTACTTC | CASSYAGTSSYEQYF
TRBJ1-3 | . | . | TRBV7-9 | TGTGCCAGCAGCTCTATATTTAACTCTGGAAACACCATATATTTT | CASSSIFNSGNTIYF
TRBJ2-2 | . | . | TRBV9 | TGTGCCAGCAGCGTAGGCCCTGTGAGAATTGGCACCGGGGAGCTGTTTTTT | CASSVGPVRIGTGELFF
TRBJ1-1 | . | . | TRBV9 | TGTGCCAGCAGCGTAGGGACAGAGAACACTGAAGCTTTCTTT | CASSVGTENTEAFF
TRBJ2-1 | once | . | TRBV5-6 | TGTGCCAGCAGCTTGGATTTTCTAGACTCCTACAATGAGCAGTTCTTC | CASSLDFLDSYNEQFF
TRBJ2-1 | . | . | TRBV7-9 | TGTGCCAGCAGCTTAGTCGGAGTCCGGGACACTTACAATGAGCAGTTCTTC | CASSLVGVRDTYNEQFF